The 9 T cell receptor beta chains below all came from one sample that was sequenced in a study of blood T cell repertoires in COVID-19. The table came from immunoSEQ multiplex PCR; TCRdb's copy has only in-frame clones and leaves some out. Here the sample spans 100,000 to 150,000 clones, around 63% being singletons. The sample taken for sequencing was peripheral blood. The receptors were sampled from an older woman with acute or convalescent COVID-19.

V and J are TRBV27 and TRBJ1-2; 7 bases agree with TRBD1. Germline V gene data show CDR1 as MNHEY and CDR2 as SMNVEV (reference sequence). This CDR3 has 14 amino acids. The J segment lost 3 bases and the V segment lost 3 bases, leaving 4 bases of the junction unmatched. The CDR3 nucleotides read TGTGCCAGCAGTTTTCAAGGGGGCGACTATGGCTACACCTTC. It encodes CASSFQGGDYGYTF.

This clone has only one observation. A much larger clone lies a single base off, so this may be a read error. The gene calls are TRBV7-2 and TRBJ1-2; 11 nucleotides line up with TRBD1. With V trimmed by 4 bases and J by 8 bases, 12 bases remained unmatched. Germline-derived CDR1 and CDR2 are SGHTA and FQGNSA. The CDR3 totals 16 residues. In DNA, the CDR3 is TGTGCCAGCAGCTCGAACCGGGGACAGGGGGGGGGAGGCTACACCTTC. It translates to CASSSNRGQGGGGYTF.

This clone was found a few times. The V gene is TRBV18, the J gene TRBJ1-6; D is possibly TRBD1 (5 bases). V lost 2 bases and J 6 bases, leaving 8 bases between the germline ends. The germline V gene has CDR1 KGHSH and CDR2 LQKENI. The CDR3 is made up of 14 amino acids. Written as DNA, the CDR3 is TGTGCCAGCTCACCAAGGGGTTCTAATTCACCCCTCCACTTT. It encodes CASSPRGSNSPLHF.

V and J are TRBV24-1 and TRBJ2-3, with 10 positions matching TRBD1. Germline assignment: CDR1 KGHDR and CDR2 SFDVKD. V shed 6 bases and J 4 bases; nucleotides not matched to a gene: 6. This CDR3 comprises 15 residues. CDR3 protein: CATSWTGGESDTQYF. Written as DNA, the CDR3 is TGTGCCACCAGTTGGACAGGGGGAGAATCAGATACGCAGTATTTT.

This chain links TRBV12-3 or TRBV12-4 with TRBJ1-1; the D gene is possibly TRBD1 (5 bases). The CDR3 contains 13 residues. Trimming left V 6 bases short and J 1 base short, with 9 bases between. This chain's CDR3 is CASRRGQNTEAFF. The CDR3 coding sequence is TGTGCCAGCAGGCGCGGACAGAACACTGAAGCTTTCTTT.

This CDR3 is CASSQRRDSGNTIYF. In DNA form, the CDR3 reads TGTGCCAGCAGCCAGCGCAGGGACTCTGGAAACACCATATATTTT. The V and J genes are TRBV16 and TRBJ1-3, with D perhaps matching TRBD1 (5 bases). There are 15 residues in the CDR3. V lost 3 bases and J lost 0, with 9 bases in between. Germline V lookup: CDR1 KGHSY, CDR2 FQNENV.

The chain joins TRBV7-2 to TRBJ2-5; 9 bases map to TRBD2. V dropped 3 bases and J dropped 2; count of bases not matched to a gene: 10. The CDR3 is 17 amino acids. Germline V gives CDR1 SGHTA, CDR2 FQGNSA. The CDR3 DNA reads TGTGCCAGCAGCTTCAGAGCTAGCGGGGATGGGCAAGAGACCCAGTACTTC. Its protein product is CASSFRASGDGQETQYF. The complete variable domain, with remaining parts taken from reference TRBV7-2 and TRBJ2-5, reads GAGVSQSPSNKVTEKGKDVELRCDPISGHTALYWYRQSLGQGLEFLIYFQGNSAPDKSGLPSDRFSAERTGGSVSTLTIQRTQQEDSAVYLCASSFRASGDGQETQYFGPGTRLLVL.

The chain uses TRBV5-8 and TRBJ1-6; TRBD1 aligns across 10 bases. Trimming took 5 bases from V and 9 from J; bases not matched to a gene: 8. Germline assignment: CDR1 SGHTS and CDR2 YDEGEE. The CDR3 loop spans 15 amino acids. The CDR3 region is CASRRDRGTSSPLHF. The CDR3 DNA follows: TGTGCCAGCAGACGGGACAGGGGAACTTCTTCACCCCTCCACTTT.

V usage is TRBV6-5 and J usage is TRBJ2-1; 11 bases map to TRBD2. In germline, CDR1 is MNHEY, CDR2 SVGAGI. The V gene end was trimmed by 2 bases and the J gene end by 2 bases; junction bases not matched to a gene: 2. This CDR3 spans 16 amino acids. This chain's CDR3 is CASSYLTSGTYNEQFF. The CDR3 coding sequence is TGTGCCAGCAGTTACCTGACTAGCGGGACCTACAATGAGCAGTTCTTC.